One T cell receptor beta chain is described in this entry. The authors loaded roughly 200 ng DNA, about 30,000 T cell genomes, into sorted-subset replicate PCRs. Only in-frame clones appear in the TCRdb table, and some are missing; sequencing was by immunoSEQ multiplex PCR. The data hold 1.5 million to 2.5 million clones, with approximately 94% observed a single time. The data stem from a study of shared clonotypes between healthy human individuals. CD45RO-negative, CCR7-positively selected cells formed the naive CD8 fraction, excluding terminally differentiated effector memory CD45RA+ cells. This TCR was sampled from a man aged 18 to 29 in good health. Sequenced sample: naive CD8+ T cells sorted from blood.

The CDR3 loop is CASSSRTDYRDTQYF. The CDR3 nucleotides are TGTGCCAGCAGCTCTAGGACTGATTATCGAGATACGCAGTATTTT. This chain joins TRBV7-2 and TRBJ2-3, with D perhaps TRBD2 (5 bases). Deletions cut 4 bases from V and 5 bases from J, with 16 bases between. CDR1 is SGHTA and CDR2 is FQGNSA in the germline V gene. This CDR3 comprises 15 residues.